Below, 31 T cell receptor beta chains from the same sample are listed, as sequenced in a study of T cells in Graves' hyperthyroidism and ophthalmopathy. The TCR beta CDR3 regions underwent amplification using RNA transcripts as the source. A first-round RT-PCR of the TCR CDR3 used the HTBI primer set. TCRdb independently ran MiXCR on the multiplex PCR reads; one entry per CDR3 protein. Altogether 550,000 to 700,000 distinct CDR3 sequences are present, roughly 50% being singletons, with the ten largest covering 15% to 20%. Sequenced input: peripheral blood or thyroid tissue (not recorded which). All receptors come from an adult woman with Graves' disease, either hyperthyroidism or ophthalmopathy (not recorded which).

The V gene is TRBV7-9, the J gene TRBJ1-1; D is undetermined. Germline V gives CDR1 SEHNR, CDR2 FQNEAQ (reference sequence). The CDR3 extends over 14 amino acids. Trimming left V 5 bases short and J 0 bases short, with 10 bases between. CDR3 nucleotides: TGTGCCAGCAGCCACCGGGCATTGAACACTGAAGCTTTCTTT. It codes for CASSHRALNTEAFF.

This clonotype was detected ten times or more. The chain couples TRBV5-4 to TRBJ2-5, with TRBD2 identical over 8 bases. The J segment lost 5 bases and the V segment lost 6 bases, leaving 9 bases of the junction unmatched. Germline V gene sequence: CDR1 SGHNT, CDR2 YYREEE (reference sequence). The CDR3 runs to 14 residues. CDR3 DNA: TGTGCCAGCACCCCAAGACGGGGGGGGGAGACCCAGTACTTC. This gives the protein CASTPRRGGETQYF.

This clonotype has a handful of counts. V is TRBV29-1 and J is TRBJ1-3; the D is unclear. The CDR3 runs to 13 residues. The germline V and J ends were trimmed by 5 bases and 2 bases, with 10 bases remaining between them. From germline, CDR1 is SQVTM and CDR2 ANQGSEA. The CDR3 here is CSVRVEAGNTIYF. CDR3 nucleotide sequence: TGCAGCGTTCGGGTAGAGGCTGGAAACACCATATATTTT.

Here the CDR3 reads CASTSEGANVLTF. CDR3 DNA sequence: TGTGCCAGCACCTCGGAGGGAGCTAACGTCCTGACTTTC. The V gene is TRBV2, the J gene TRBJ2-6; perhaps TRBD2 as D (6 bases). Trimming took 7 bases from V and 10 from J, leaving 14 bases between them. Germline V lookup: CDR1 SNHLY, CDR2 FYNNEI. This CDR3 is 13 amino acids long.

This clonotype was seen ten or more times. This rearrangement joins TRBV12-3 or TRBV12-4 to TRBJ1-2; the D is unclear. The V end lost 3 bases, the J end lost 8 bases, and 16 bases lay between the germline ends. The CDR3 spans 14 residues. CDR3 amino acids: CASSLRGLNGGYTF. The CDR3 region has the DNA TGTGCCAGCAGTTTGAGAGGGCTCAACGGCGGCTACACCTTC.

This clonotype was found many times. The chain is built from TRBV7-3 and TRBJ2-2; 7 nucleotides line up with TRBD1. The germline gives CDR1 SGHTA, CDR2 FQGTGA. With V trimmed by 5 bases and J by 0 bases, 9 bases remained unmatched. The CDR3 length is 17 residues. Here the CDR3 DNA reads TGTGCCAGCAGCCTGACTCCCGGGACAGCGAACACCGGGGAGCTGTTTTTT. This sequence encodes CASSLTPGTANTGELFF.

This clonotype was seen many times. The junction does not match germline at one end; this may be a read error. V and J are TRBV3-1 and TRBJ2-7, with a possible D match to TRBD1 (6 bases). CDR3 length equals 11 residues. CDR1 is LGHDT and CDR2 is YNNKEL in the germline V gene (reference sequence). The CDR3 loop is CASSSQGTHLF. The CDR3, as DNA: TGTGCCAGCAGTTCCCAGGGGACCCACCTCTTC.

The V gene is TRBV10-2, the J gene TRBJ1-5; 8 bases agree with TRBD1. There are 15 residues in the CDR3. From germline, CDR1 is WSHSY and CDR2 SAAADI. Trimming removed 6 bases from V and 14 bases from J; junction bases left unmatched: 18. The CDR3: CASSLGDSGGIYEHF. The DNA for the CDR3 is TGCGCCAGCAGCTTGGGTGATTCAGGGGGCATCTACGAGCATTTT.

This clonotype was detected a few times. The J gene is TRBJ2-5, the V gene TRBV12-3 or TRBV12-4; D may correspond to TRBD1 or TRBD2 (5 bases each). V was trimmed by 1 base and J by 6 bases, leaving 18 bases between them. The CDR3 consists of 16 residues. In DNA, the CDR3 is TGTGCCAGCAGTTTAGGGGGGAGATCGGAGCTGAAGACCCAGTACTTC. It is translated as CASSLGGRSELKTQYF.

The table lists this clonotype with many counts. The chain joins TRBV4-2 to TRBJ1-3; 8 nucleotides match TRBD1. Germline CDR1 reads LGHNA; CDR2 reads YNFKEQ. The CDR3 consists of 16 residues. V dropped 4 bases and J dropped 4; count of bases not matched to a gene: 9. The CDR3 region has the DNA TGTGCCAGCAGCCCACGGACAGGGAGTCTCGGAAACACCATATATTTT. It codes for CASSPRTGSLGNTIYF.

Many counts were recorded for this clonotype. The chain combines TRBV11-2 with TRBJ1-2, with D possibly matching TRBD1 (6 bases). V dropped 5 bases and J dropped 4 bases, with 17 bases sitting between them. The CDR3 covers 15 residues. The V gene's germline CDR1 is SGHAT and CDR2 FQNNGV. CDR3 residues: CASSKFRDTIYGYTF. The CDR3 region has the DNA TGTGCCAGCAGCAAATTCCGGGACACCATCTATGGCTACACCTTC.

This sequence joins TRBV2 and TRBJ2-5; 12 bases fit TRBD2. The junction had 8 bases not matched to a gene; V was cut back by 6 bases and J by 3 bases. CDR3 length: 16 amino acids. Per the germline V gene, CDR1 is SNHLY and CDR2 is FYNNEI. CDR3 sequence (DNA): TGTGCCAGCAGCCCTTTGACTAGCGGGGGCAAAGAGACCCAGTACTTC. Translation gives CASSPLTSGGKETQYF.

This clonotype came up many times. The rearrangement joins TRBV6-5 to TRBJ1-1; tentative D call: TRBD1 (5 bases). The CDR3 has 14 amino acids. With 5 bases removed from V and 10 bases from J, the gap between germline ends came to 20 bases. Per germline, CDR1 MNHEY and CDR2 SVGAGI. CDR3 sequence (DNA): TGTGCCAGCAGTCTTTATGACGGGGGTCTCGGAGCTTTCTTT. Amino acids: CASSLYDGGLGAFF.

Notes on this clonotype: At one end, the junction sequence differs from germline, possibly due to a read error. The chain is built from TRBV10-3 and TRBJ2-2; 7 bases fit TRBD2. CDR1 is ENHRY, CDR2 SYGVKD, per germline. This CDR3 has 16 residues. The CDR3 region has the DNA TGTGCCAGCAGTCCCCTGAGGGACTACGACACCGGGGAGCTGTTTTTT. It codes for CASSPLRDYDTGELFF.

This chain uses TRBV20-1 with TRBJ2-5, with D perhaps matching TRBD1 (6 bases). Trimming left V 1 base short and J 4 bases short, with 10 bases between. The CDR3 sequence is 13 residues long. From germline, CDR1 is DFQATT and CDR2 SNEGSKA (reference sequence). The CDR3 region has the DNA TGCAGTGCTAGAGTGTCAGGGGCAGAGACCCAGTACTTC. It encodes CSARVSGAETQYF.

The chain carries TRBV24-1 and TRBJ1-5; D unclear. Trimming removed 11 bases at V and 8 bases at J, with 18 bases between. This CDR3 region has 13 residues. Germline values: CDR1 KGHDR, CDR2 SFDVKD. CDR3 amino acids: CASSVTPKEPQHF. The CDR3 region has the DNA TGTGCCAGCAGCGTAACCCCGAAGGAGCCCCAGCATTTT.

This clonotype was recorded only once. V gene TRBV5-1 combines with J gene TRBJ1-2; D gene unclear. CDR3 size: 14 residues. Trimming cost V 1 base and J 4 bases, with 11 bases left between them. Germline CDR1 is SGHRS and CDR2 is YFSETQ. For the CDR3, the DNA is TGCGCCAGCAGCTTGAACAGAGCTGTCTATGGCTACACCTTC. This encodes CASSLNRAVYGYTF.

Regarding this clonotype: At one of its ends the junction is not consistent with the germline gene, which may arise from a read error. The J gene is TRBJ1-5, the V gene TRBV7-2; D is uncertain. CDR1 is SGHTA and CDR2 is FQGNSA in the germline V gene. This CDR3 is 15 amino acids long. CDR3 bases: TGTGCCAGCAGCCTAGCAGTCGGGAGCAATCAGCCCCAGCATTTT. Amino acid sequence: CASSLAVGSNQPQHF.

Points on this clonotype: Given a much more abundant clone one base away, this may be a read error. The chain uses TRBV7-2 and TRBJ1-1, with 8 nucleotides matching TRBD1. The V gene's germline CDR1 is SGHTA and CDR2 FQGNSA. The CDR3 has 14 amino acids. V was clipped by 4 bases and J by 5 bases; unmatched bases: 6. CDR3 sequence (DNA): TGTGCCAGCAGCTCCCGGACAGGGCGAACTGAAGCTTTCTTT. It yields the protein CASSSRTGRTEAFF.

The chain recombines TRBV12-3 or TRBV12-4 with TRBJ1-2, with D unresolved. V was cut by 5 bases and J by 2 bases, with 9 bases left in between. The CDR3 has 13 amino acids. The CDR3 spells CASSDLDNYGYTF. The CDR3 coding sequence is TGTGCCAGCAGTGATCTAGACAACTATGGCTACACCTTC.

This clonotype was counted many times. The rearrangement links TRBV2 to TRBJ2-2; TRBD2 matches at 12 bases. The germline V gene has CDR1 SNHLY and CDR2 FYNNEI. This CDR3 contains 15 residues. Trimming removed 5 bases from V and 5 bases from J; junction bases left unmatched: 3. CDR3 amino acids: CASSRLAGETGELFF. The DNA for the CDR3 is TGTGCCAGCAGTCGACTAGCGGGAGAAACCGGGGAGCTGTTTTTT. Based on the CDR3 plus reference TRBV2 and TRBJ2-2, the full variable domain is EPEVTQTPSHQVTQMGQEVILRCVPISNHLYFYWYRQILGQKVEFLVSFYNNEISEKSEIFDDQFSVERPDGSNFTLKIRSTKLEDSAMYFCASSRLAGETGELFFGEGSRLTVL.

The V gene is TRBV9, the J gene TRBJ1-1; 7 bases match TRBD1. Germline V gives CDR1 SGDLS, CDR2 YYNGEE. J gave up 8 bases and V 0 bases, and 7 bases lay outside the gene matches. This CDR3 contains 14 residues. CDR3 DNA sequence: TGTGCCAGCAGCGTAGAAGGGGGCCTGACAGAAGCTTTCTTT. Translated, it gives CASSVEGGLTEAFF.

To note about this clonotype: A much more abundant neighbour one base away suggests this may be a read error. The J gene is TRBJ1-4, the V gene TRBV6-1; D gene uncertain. The CDR3 loop spans 13 amino acids. From germline, CDR1 is MNHNS and CDR2 SASEGT. V was pared by 8 bases and J by 0 bases, with 7 bases between. The DNA of the CDR3 is TGTGCCAGCGCCGGAACAACTAATGAAAAACTGTTTTTT. The encoded protein is CASAGTTNEKLFF.

Regarding this clonotype: With a much larger clone just one base away, this may be a read error. This chain connects TRBV4-1 to TRBJ1-5, with D possibly matching TRBD1 (5 bases). The CDR3 totals 14 residues. CDR1 is MGHRA, CDR2 YSYEKL, per germline. V was clipped by 5 bases and J by 7 bases, with 15 bases between them. CDR3 protein: CASSLSGGRQPQHF. The CDR3, as DNA: TGCGCCAGCAGCTTGTCTGGGGGGAGGCAGCCCCAGCATTTT.

This rearrangement joins TRBV12-3 or TRBV12-4 to TRBJ2-5, with a weak D call TRBD1 (6 bases). V was shortened by 5 bases and J by 5 bases, with 9 bases between the two germline ends. CDR3 length equals 12 residues. CDR3 DNA sequence: TGTGCCAGCAGTACAGGGCTCGAGACCCAGTACTTC. Its translation is CASSTGLETQYF.

The rearrangement uses TRBV7-9 and TRBJ2-7, with TRBD2 matching over 11 bases. J lost 0 bases, V lost 6 bases, and 10 bases had no gene match. Germline V CDR1 and CDR2: SEHNR, FQNEAQ (reference sequence). The CDR3 has 17 residues. The CDR3 DNA is TGTGCCAGCAGTTTCCCGTCTAGCGGGAGGAGCTCCTACGAGCAGTACTTC. Translation: CASSFPSSGRSSYEQYF.

The chain uses TRBV7-2 and TRBJ1-6; D is unresolved. CDR1 and CDR2 from the germline V gene are SGHTA and FQGNSA. This CDR3 has 12 residues. The germline V and J ends were trimmed by 5 bases and 10 bases, with 9 bases remaining between them. CDR3 sequence (DNA): TGTGCCAGCAGCCTGGTTGCCTCACCCCTCCACTTT. It yields the protein CASSLVASPLHF.

Ten or more counts support this clonotype. V is TRBV7-2 and J is TRBJ2-7; D unresolved. The CDR3 covers 14 residues. Germline CDR1 and CDR2: SGHTA and FQGNSA. The V and J ends lost 1 base and 1 base respectively, with 8 bases between them. This CDR3 reads CASSLDIQSYEQYF. The CDR3 DNA sequence: TGTGCCAGCAGCTTAGATATACAATCCTACGAGCAGTACTTC.

This rearrangement joins TRBV15 to TRBJ2-7; maybe TRBD1 (6 bases). Trimming cost V 1 base and J 0 bases, with 13 bases left between them. Germline CDR1 is LNHNV and CDR2 is YYDKDF (reference sequence). The CDR3 length is 16 residues. The CDR3 DNA follows: TGTGCCACCAGCAGAGCGGACAGCTTAAGCTCCTACGAGCAGTACTTC. Translated: CATSRADSLSSYEQYF.

Note on this clonotype: A junction end diverges from the germline sequence, so it may reflect a read error. The gene calls are TRBV25-1 and TRBJ1-5; D call uncertain. The CDR3 runs 14 residues. In germline, CDR1 is MGHDK, CDR2 SYGVNS. The CDR3 nucleotides read TGTGCCAGCAGTGGTCCGGGAGGCAATCAGTCCCAGCATTTT. The encoded protein is CASSGPGGNQSQHF.

This chain connects TRBV7-2 to TRBJ2-2; the D is unclear. This CDR3 comprises 14 residues. Between the trimmed V and J ends, which lost 7 bases and 6 bases, there was a span of 15 bases. Germline CDR1 is SGHTA and CDR2 is FQGNSA. CDR3 region: CASIRSPLAGELFF. DNA for the CDR3: TGTGCCAGCATCCGCTCCCCATTGGCCGGGGAGCTGTTTTTT.